This passage covers 16 T cell receptor beta chains from one sample sequenced in a study of T cell responses to AZD1222 COVID-19 vaccine. Here immunoSEQ multiplex PCR was the method, and the copy in TCRdb shows in-frame clones only, minus some. The sample lists 150,000 or so clones; around nine tenths were seen once. The sample was peripheral blood, taken 28 days after the second AZD1222 dose. All receptors derive from an adult who received the AZD1222 COVID-19 vaccine.

This rearrangement joins TRBV5-5 to TRBJ1-4; D remains unclear. The CDR3 extends over 12 amino acids. CDR1 SGHKS and CDR2 YYEKEE come from the germline V gene (reference sequence). The V end lost 4 bases, the J end lost 12 bases, and 13 bases lay between the germline ends. The CDR3 is CASSGGRLELFF. For the CDR3, the DNA is TGTGCCAGCAGCGGCGGTAGGTTGGAACTGTTTTTT.

The chain has TRBV19 and TRBJ2-1; possible D gene TRBD2, 7 bases. Germline-derived CDR1 and CDR2 are LNHDA and SQIVND (reference sequence). V was shortened by 5 bases and J by 9 bases, with 11 bases between the two germline ends. The CDR3 spans 12 residues. CDR3 amino acids: CASSPAGAEQFF. For the CDR3, the DNA is TGTGCCAGTAGTCCCGCGGGGGCTGAGCAGTTCTTC.

The genes are TRBV13 and TRBJ1-1; possible D gene TRBD1, 5 bases. This CDR3 has 13 amino acids. Germline CDR1 is PRHDT and CDR2 is FYEKMQ (reference sequence). The V end was cut by 2 bases, the J end by 7 bases, with 11 bases between. The CDR3 bases are TGTGCCAGCAGCTTAAGTTGGGACGTTGAAGCTTTCTTT. Its protein product is CASSLSWDVEAFF.

V and J are TRBV6-5 and TRBJ2-1; D gene uncertain. V was clipped by 6 bases and J by 5 bases, with 11 bases between them. The CDR3 is 13 amino acids. Germline CDR1 and CDR2: MNHEY and SVGAGI. The CDR3 sequence: CASSLRGNNEQFF. DNA for the CDR3: TGTGCCAGCAGCCTACGTGGGAACAATGAGCAGTTCTTC.

This clone was seen only a few times. The chain combines TRBV7-2 with TRBJ2-6, with a tentative D call TRBD1 (6 bases). The CDR3 has 17 amino acids. Trimming took 6 bases from V and 0 from J, leaving 15 bases between them. Germline V gives CDR1 SGHTA, CDR2 FQGNSA. DNA of the CDR3: TGTGCCAGCAGGCAGGGGCAGGCCTACTCTGGGGCCAACGTCCTGACTTTC. Translated, it gives CASRQGQAYSGANVLTF. The whole variable domain, filled in from reference TRBV7-2 and TRBJ2-6, reads GAGVSQSPSNKVTEKGKDVELRCDPISGHTALYWYRQSLGQGLEFLIYFQGNSAPDKSGLPSDRFSAERTGGSVSTLTIQRTQQEDSAVYLCASRQGQAYSGANVLTFGAGSRLTVL.

This sequence joins TRBV6-1 and TRBJ1-5; tentatively, D is TRBD1 (5 bases). Germline CDR1 MNHNS, CDR2 SASEGT. Trimming removed 0 bases from V and 6 bases from J, with 15 bases in between. This CDR3 is 16 amino acids long. CDR3 DNA: TGTGCCAGCAGTGAAGCGATATCTTTCAGGGCTCAGCCCCAGCATTTT. As protein: CASSEAISFRAQPQHF.

The V and J genes are TRBV3-1 (or the pseudogene TRBV3-2) and TRBJ1-3, with D possibly being TRBD1 (5 bases). The germline CDR1 and CDR2 sequences are LGHDT and YNNKEL (reference sequence). Trimming stripped 3 bases from V and 1 base from J, with 16 bases between. The CDR3 loop spans 17 amino acids. In DNA, the CDR3 is TGTGCCAGCAGCCACTACCGAAACGGGGGGTCTGGAAACACCATATATTTT. It encodes CASSHYRNGGSGNTIYF.

This chain links TRBV19 with TRBJ1-1, with 7 nucleotides matching TRBD1. V lost 6 bases and J lost 5; bases outside the gene matches: 12. Germline CDR1 and CDR2: LNHDA and SQIVND (reference sequence). This CDR3 has 15 residues. This CDR3 reads CASSPRQGMSTEAFF. The CDR3 DNA reads as TGTGCCAGTAGCCCCCGACAGGGAATGAGTACTGAAGCTTTCTTT.

The chain has TRBV5-5 and TRBJ1-2; possibly TRBD1 for D (5 bases). With 2 bases removed from V and 2 bases from J, the gap between germline ends came to 13 bases. CDR3 length: 15 residues. Germline CDR1 and CDR2: SGHKS and YYEKEE (reference sequence). The CDR3 protein is CASSLLGALNYGYTF. The CDR3 DNA reads as TGTGCCAGCAGCTTACTAGGGGCCCTGAACTATGGCTACACCTTC.

The rearrangement uses TRBV20-1 and TRBJ2-7; TRBD2 agrees at 9 bases. After removal of 3 bases from V and 3 bases from J, the junction contained 18 bases not matched to a gene. Germline CDR1 and CDR2: DFQATT and SNEGSKA (reference sequence). There are 18 residues in the CDR3. The CDR3 nucleotides are TGCAGTGCTAGTAGGCGGGAGGGCCAGTTGTATCCCCTCTACGAGCAGTACTTC. The encoded protein is CSASRREGQLYPLYEQYF.

The chain recombines TRBV19 with TRBJ2-7, with 13 bases that match TRBD2. Looked up from germline, CDR1 is LNHDA and CDR2 is SQIVND (reference sequence). The CDR3 sequence is 17 residues long. V shed 3 bases and J 5 bases; nucleotides not matched to a gene: 10. The CDR3 region is CASSIARTSGSEDEQYF. In DNA, the CDR3 is TGTGCCAGTAGTATTGCCCGGACTAGCGGGAGTGAAGACGAGCAGTACTTC.

The chain employs TRBV12-3 or TRBV12-4 and TRBJ2-1; tentatively, D is TRBD2 (6 bases). V was shortened by 8 bases and J by 7 bases, with 15 bases between the two germline ends. This CDR3 has 13 residues. The DNA of the CDR3 is TGTGCCAGCTGTGAAGGGAGGTTAAATGAGCAGTTCTTC. Protein sequence: CASCEGRLNEQFF.

This clone was seen a single time. The gene calls are TRBV5-1 and TRBJ2-7; possibly TRBD1 for D (6 bases). V was pared by 0 bases and J by 4 bases, with 11 bases between. The CDR3 is 14 amino acids. Germline V gene sequence: CDR1 SGHRS, CDR2 YFSETQ. DNA of the CDR3: TGCGCCAGCAGCTTGGTTACGACAGGTTACGAGCAGTACTTC. This translates into CASSLVTTGYEQYF.

The chain carries TRBV6-5 and TRBJ1-6, with 7 positions matching TRBD1. Germline trimming cut 0 bases from V and 3 bases from J; bases unmatched to any gene: 2. The CDR3 runs to 16 residues. CDR1 is MNHEY and CDR2 is SVGAGI in the germline V gene. CDR3 bases: TGTGCCAGCAGTTACTCGCAGGGGGTCTATAATTCACCCCTCCACTTT. It yields the protein CASSYSQGVYNSPLHF.

The chain carries TRBV5-1 and TRBJ2-2; D is possibly TRBD1 (6 bases). V was clipped by 5 bases and J by 2 bases, with 16 bases between them. CDR1 is SGHRS and CDR2 is YFSETQ in the germline V gene. CDR3 length: 16 residues. For the CDR3, the DNA is TGCGCCAGCAGACAAGCAGGGGAAGTAAACACCGGGGAGCTGTTTTTT. Amino acid sequence: CASRQAGEVNTGELFF. The full variable domain, in which reference TRBV5-1 and TRBJ2-2 provide the parts outside the CDR3, is KAGVTQTPRYLIKTRGQQVTLSCSPISGHRSVSWYQQTPGQGLQFLFEYFSETQRNKGNFPGRFSGRQFSNSRSEMNVSTLELGDSALYLCASRQAGEVNTGELFFGEGSRLTVL.

V and J are TRBV5-4 and TRBJ2-5; no clear D gene. Germline assignment: CDR1 SGHNT and CDR2 YYREEE (reference sequence). V lost 0 bases to trimming and J lost 4 bases, with 7 bases between them. The CDR3 sequence is 13 residues long. CDR3 sequence (DNA): TGTGCCAGCAGCTTGGGCTTAGGAGAGACCCAGTACTTC. As protein: CASSLGLGETQYF.